This T cell receptor delta chain comes out of a study of γδ T cells in repeated Plasmodium falciparum infection. Study-level information: Timepoints: baseline, immediately before selected infections, and 21 days after every infection. Malian repertoires were sampled cross-sectionally without transmission and longitudinally through febrile malaria. Study-wide points: Repeated controlled infections reportedly drove waves of new clonotype selection in Vdelta2-negative, mostly Vdelta1+, gammadelta repertoires. One small rural Malian village, predominantly a single ethnic group, supplied the cohort.

TCRdb processed the multiplex PCR reads again with the CATT caller. The sample carries around 86,000 delta-chain clones, 1.4% recorded once. Germline V gives CDR1 TSWWSYY, CDR2 QGS. This CDR3 region has 21 residues. V lost 5 bases, J lost 0 bases, and 18 bases stayed unmatched. About this clone: Its specificity is not known. A far larger clone is off by one base, so a read error is likely. This specimen includes other DNA sequences encoding the same CDR3.

Bulk repertoires came from Vgamma9/Vdelta2+ or Vdelta2-negative gammadelta T cells flow-sorted from PBMC. The V gene is TRDV1, the J gene TRDJ1; 13 nucleotides match TRDD3. The J gene was missing in TCRdb and was found by matching the end of the DNA to germline. This sequence originates from a pool of human donors (malaria-infected and uninfected, not separated). What was sequenced was gamma-delta T cells from blood. The CDR3 is CALGLTRRNNWGIRYTDKLIF. The CDR3 region has the DNA TGTGCTCTTGGGCTTACTCGACGTAATAACTGGGGGATACGATACACCGATAAACTCATCTTT.